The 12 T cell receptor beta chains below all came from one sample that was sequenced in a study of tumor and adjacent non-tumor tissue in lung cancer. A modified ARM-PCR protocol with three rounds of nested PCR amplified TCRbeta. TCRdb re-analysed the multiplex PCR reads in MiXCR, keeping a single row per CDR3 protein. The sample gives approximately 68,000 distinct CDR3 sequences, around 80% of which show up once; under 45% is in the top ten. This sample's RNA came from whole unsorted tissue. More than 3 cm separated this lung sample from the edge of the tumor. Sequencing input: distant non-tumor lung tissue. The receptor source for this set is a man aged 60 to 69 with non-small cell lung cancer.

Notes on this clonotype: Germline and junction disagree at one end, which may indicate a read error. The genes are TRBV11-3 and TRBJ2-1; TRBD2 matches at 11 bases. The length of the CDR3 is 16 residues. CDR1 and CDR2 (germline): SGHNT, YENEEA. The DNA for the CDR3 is TGTGCCAGCAGCTCCCAGAGACTAGCGGGGTACAATGAGCAGTTTTTC. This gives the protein CASSSQRLAGYNEQFF.

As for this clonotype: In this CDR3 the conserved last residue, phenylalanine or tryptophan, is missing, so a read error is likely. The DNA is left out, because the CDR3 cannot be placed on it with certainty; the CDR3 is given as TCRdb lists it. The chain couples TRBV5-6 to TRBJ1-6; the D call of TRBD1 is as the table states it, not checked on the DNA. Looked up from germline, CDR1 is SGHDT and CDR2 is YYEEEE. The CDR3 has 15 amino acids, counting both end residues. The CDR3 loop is CASNLRQGNGSPIHL.

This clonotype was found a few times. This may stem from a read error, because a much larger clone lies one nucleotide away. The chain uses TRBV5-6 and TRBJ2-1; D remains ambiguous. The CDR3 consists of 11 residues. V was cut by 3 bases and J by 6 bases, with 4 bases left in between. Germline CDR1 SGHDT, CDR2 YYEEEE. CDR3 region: CASSCLNEQFF. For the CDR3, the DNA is TGTGCCAGCAGCTGCCTCAATGAGCAGTTCTTC.

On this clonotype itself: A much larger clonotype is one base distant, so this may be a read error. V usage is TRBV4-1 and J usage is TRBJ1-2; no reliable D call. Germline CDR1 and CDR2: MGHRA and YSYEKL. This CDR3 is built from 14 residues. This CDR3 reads CAGSQARTKGGYTF. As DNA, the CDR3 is TGCGCCGGCAGCCAGGCCAGGACGAAGGGTGGCTACACCTTC.

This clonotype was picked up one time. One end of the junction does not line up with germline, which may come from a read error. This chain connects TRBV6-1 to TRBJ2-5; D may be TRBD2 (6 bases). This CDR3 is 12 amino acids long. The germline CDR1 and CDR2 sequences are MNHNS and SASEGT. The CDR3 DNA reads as TGTGCCAGCATGGGACTTCAAGAGACCCACTACTTC. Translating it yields CASMGLQETHYF.

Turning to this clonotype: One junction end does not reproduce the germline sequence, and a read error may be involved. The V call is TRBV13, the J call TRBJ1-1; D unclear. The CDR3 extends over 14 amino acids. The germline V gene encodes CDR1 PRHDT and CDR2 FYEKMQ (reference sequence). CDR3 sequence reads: CDSSHSTTDTEAFF. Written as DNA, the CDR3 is TGTGACAGCAGCCACTCTACAACAGATACTGAAGCTTTCTTT.

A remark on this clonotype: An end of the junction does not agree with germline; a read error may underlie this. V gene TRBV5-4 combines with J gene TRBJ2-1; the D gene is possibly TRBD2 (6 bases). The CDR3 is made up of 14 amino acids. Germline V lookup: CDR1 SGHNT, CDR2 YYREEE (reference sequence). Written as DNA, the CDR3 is TGTGCCAGCAACTGGTGGGACTGGGGGAATGGGCAGTTCTTC. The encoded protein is CASNWWDWGNGQFF.

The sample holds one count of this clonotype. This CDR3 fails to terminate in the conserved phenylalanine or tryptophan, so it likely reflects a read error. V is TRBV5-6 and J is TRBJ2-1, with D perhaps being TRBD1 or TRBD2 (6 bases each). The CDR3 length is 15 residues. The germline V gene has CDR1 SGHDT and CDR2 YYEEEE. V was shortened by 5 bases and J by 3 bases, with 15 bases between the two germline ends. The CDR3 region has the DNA TGTGCCAGCAGTTCGGCGGGACACCGCTACAATGAGCAGTTCTTA. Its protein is CASSSAGHRYNEQFL.

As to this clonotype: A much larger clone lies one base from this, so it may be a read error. CDR3 in DNA: TGCAGTGCTAAGGGTCTTGGCAATCAGCCCCAGCATTTT. Protein: CSAKGLGNQPQHF. The chain carries TRBV20-1 and TRBJ1-5; D unclear. There are 13 residues in the CDR3. Germline V gene data show CDR1 as DFQATT and CDR2 as SNEGSKA (reference sequence). Trimming shortened V by 4 bases and J by 2 bases, and 9 bases separated the two germline ends.

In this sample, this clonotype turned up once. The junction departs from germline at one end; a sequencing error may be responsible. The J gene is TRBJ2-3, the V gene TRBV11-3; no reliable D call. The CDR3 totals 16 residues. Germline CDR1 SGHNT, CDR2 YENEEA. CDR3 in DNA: TGTCCCAGCAACTCCGGGCTAACACATAGCACAGATACGCAGTATTTT. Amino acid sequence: CPSNSGLTHSTDTQYF.

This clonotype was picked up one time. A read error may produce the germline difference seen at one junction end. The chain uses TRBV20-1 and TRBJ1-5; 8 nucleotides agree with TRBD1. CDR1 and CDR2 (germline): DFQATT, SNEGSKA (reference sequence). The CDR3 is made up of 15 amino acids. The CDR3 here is CSTRARDRLNQPQHF. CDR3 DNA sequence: TGCAGTACTAGAGCTCGGGACAGGCTCAATCAACCCCAGCATTTT.

CDR3 in amino acids: CASSLTGGTETQYF. CDR3 in DNA: TGTGCCAGCAGCTTAACCGGGGGGACGGAGACCCAGTACTTC. The chain uses TRBV11-2 and TRBJ2-5, with 7 bases that match TRBD2. The germline CDR1 and CDR2 sequences are SGHAT and FQNNGV. CDR3 length: 14 amino acids. With V trimmed by 2 bases and J by 5 bases, 5 bases remained unmatched.